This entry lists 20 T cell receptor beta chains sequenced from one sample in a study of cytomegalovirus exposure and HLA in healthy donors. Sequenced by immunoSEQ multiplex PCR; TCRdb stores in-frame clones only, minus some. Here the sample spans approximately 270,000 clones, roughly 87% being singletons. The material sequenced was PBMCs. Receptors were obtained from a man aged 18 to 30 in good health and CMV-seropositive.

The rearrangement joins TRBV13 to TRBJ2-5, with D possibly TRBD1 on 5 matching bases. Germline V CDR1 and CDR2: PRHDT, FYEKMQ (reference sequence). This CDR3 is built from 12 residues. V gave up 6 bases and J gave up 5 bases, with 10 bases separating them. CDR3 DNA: TGTGCCAGCAGTATAGGGGATGAGACCCAGTACTTC. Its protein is CASSIGDETQYF.

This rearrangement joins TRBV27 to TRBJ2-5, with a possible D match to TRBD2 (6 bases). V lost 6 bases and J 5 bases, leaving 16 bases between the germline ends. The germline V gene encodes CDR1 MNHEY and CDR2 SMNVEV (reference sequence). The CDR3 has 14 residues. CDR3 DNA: TGTGCCAGCAGCGGGAGCCTTGGAGGGGAGACCCAGTACTTC. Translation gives CASSGSLGGETQYF.

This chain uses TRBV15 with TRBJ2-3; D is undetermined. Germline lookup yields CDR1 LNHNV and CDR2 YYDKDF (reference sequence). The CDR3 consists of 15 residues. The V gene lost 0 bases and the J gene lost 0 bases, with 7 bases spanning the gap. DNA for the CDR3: TGTGCCACCAGCAGAGAACTAACAAGCACAGATACGCAGTATTTT. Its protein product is CATSRELTSTDTQYF.

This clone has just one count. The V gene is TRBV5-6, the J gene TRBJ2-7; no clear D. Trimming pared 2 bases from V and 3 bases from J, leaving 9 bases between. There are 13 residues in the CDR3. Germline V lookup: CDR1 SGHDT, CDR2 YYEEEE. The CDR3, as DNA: TGTGCCAGCAGCTTTAGTCAGGACTACGAGCAGTACTTC. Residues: CASSFSQDYEQYF.

The CDR3 loop reads CASSFLGVFGEDTEAFF. CDR3 nucleotide sequence: TGCGCCAGCAGCTTCTTGGGAGTTTTCGGGGAGGACACTGAAGCTTTCTTT. J is TRBJ1-1 and V is TRBV5-1; D unresolved. Germline CDR1 and CDR2: SGHRS and YFSETQ. V lost 2 bases and J lost 3, with 20 bases in between. The CDR3 length is 17 residues.

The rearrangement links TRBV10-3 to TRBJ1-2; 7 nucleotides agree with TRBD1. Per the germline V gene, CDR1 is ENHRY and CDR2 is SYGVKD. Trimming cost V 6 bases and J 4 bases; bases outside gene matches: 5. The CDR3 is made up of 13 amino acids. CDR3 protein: CAIRARDSYGYTF. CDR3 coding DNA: TGTGCCATCAGGGCGCGGGACAGCTATGGCTACACCTTC.

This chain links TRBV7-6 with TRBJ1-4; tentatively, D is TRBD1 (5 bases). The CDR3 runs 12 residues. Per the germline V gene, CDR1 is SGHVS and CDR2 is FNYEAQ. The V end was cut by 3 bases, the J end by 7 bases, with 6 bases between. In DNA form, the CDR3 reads TGTGCCAGCAGCTTTAGGGGTGAAAAACTGTTTTTT. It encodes CASSFRGEKLFF.

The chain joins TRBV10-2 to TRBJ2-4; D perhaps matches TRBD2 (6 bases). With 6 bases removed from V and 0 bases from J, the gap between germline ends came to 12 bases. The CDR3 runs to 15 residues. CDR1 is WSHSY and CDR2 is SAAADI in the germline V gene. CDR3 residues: CASREGLIAKNIQYF. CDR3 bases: TGCGCCAGCAGGGAGGGACTCATAGCCAAAAACATTCAGTACTTC.

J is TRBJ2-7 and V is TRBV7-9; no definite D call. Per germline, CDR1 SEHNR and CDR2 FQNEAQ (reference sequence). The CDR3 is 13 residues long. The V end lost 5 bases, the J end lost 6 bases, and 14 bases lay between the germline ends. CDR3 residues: CASSVTSSFEQYF. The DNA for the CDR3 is TGTGCCAGCAGCGTCACCTCTAGTTTCGAGCAGTACTTC. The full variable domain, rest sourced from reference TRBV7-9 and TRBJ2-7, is DTGVSQNPRHKITKRGQNVTFRCDPISEHNRLYWYRQTLGQGPEFLTYFQNEAQLEKSRLLSDRFSAERPKGSFSTLEIQRTEQGDSAMYLCASSVTSSFEQYFGPGTRLTVT.

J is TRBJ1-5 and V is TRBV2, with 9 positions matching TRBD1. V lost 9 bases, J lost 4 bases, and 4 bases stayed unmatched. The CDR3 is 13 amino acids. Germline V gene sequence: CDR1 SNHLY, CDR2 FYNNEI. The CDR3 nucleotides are TGTGCCAGATCCGGGACAGGGAATCAGCCCCAGCATTTT. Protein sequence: CARSGTGNQPQHF. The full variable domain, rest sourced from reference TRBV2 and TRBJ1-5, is EPEVTQTPSHQVTQMGQEVILRCVPISNHLYFYWYRQILGQKVEFLVSFYNNEISEKSEIFDDQFSVERPDGSNFTLKIRSTKLEDSAMYFCARSGTGNQPQHFGDGTRLSIL.

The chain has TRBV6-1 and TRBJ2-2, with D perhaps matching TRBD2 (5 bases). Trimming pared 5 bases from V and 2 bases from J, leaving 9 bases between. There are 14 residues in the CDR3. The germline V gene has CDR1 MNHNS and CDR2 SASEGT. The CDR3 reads CASSTRGNTGELFF. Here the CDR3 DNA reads TGTGCCAGCAGTACCCGGGGAAACACCGGGGAGCTGTTTTTT.

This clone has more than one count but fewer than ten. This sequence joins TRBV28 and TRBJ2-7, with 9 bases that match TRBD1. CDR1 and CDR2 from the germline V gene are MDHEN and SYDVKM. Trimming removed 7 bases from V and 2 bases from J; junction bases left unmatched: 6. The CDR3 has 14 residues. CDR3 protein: CASTPTGGTYEQYF. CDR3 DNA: TGTGCCAGCACCCCGACAGGGGGGACCTACGAGCAGTACTTC.

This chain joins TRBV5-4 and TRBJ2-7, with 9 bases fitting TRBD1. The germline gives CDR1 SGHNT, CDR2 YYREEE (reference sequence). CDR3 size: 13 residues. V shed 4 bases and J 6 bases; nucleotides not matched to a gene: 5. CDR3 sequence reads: CASSVDRGGEQYF. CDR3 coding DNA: TGTGCCAGCAGCGTGGACAGGGGCGGCGAGCAGTACTTC. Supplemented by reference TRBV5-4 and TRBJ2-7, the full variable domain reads ETGVTQSPTHLIKTRGQQVTLRCSSQSGHNTVSWYQQALGQGPQFIFQYYREEENGRGNFPPRFSGLQFPNYSSELNVNALELDDSALYLCASSVDRGGEQYFGPGTRLTVT.

CDR3 nucleotides: TGTGCCAGCAGTTTGTTTGGTCTGGGGGCTCCCTATGGCTACACCTTC. Its protein product is CASSLFGLGAPYGYTF. This chain connects TRBV27 to TRBJ1-2; D possibly corresponds to TRBD1 (6 bases). CDR3 size: 16 residues. Trimming shortened V by 3 bases and J by 4 bases, and 18 bases separated the two germline ends. The V gene's germline CDR1 is MNHEY and CDR2 SMNVEV (reference sequence).

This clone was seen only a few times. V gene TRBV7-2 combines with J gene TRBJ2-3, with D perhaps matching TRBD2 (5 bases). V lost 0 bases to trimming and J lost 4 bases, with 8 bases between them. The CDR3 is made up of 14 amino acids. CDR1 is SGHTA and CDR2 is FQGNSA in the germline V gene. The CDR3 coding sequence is TGTGCCAGCAGCTTAGCGATCGGGGCAGATACGCAGTATTTT. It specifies CASSLAIGADTQYF. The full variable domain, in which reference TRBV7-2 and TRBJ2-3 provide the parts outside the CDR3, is GAGVSQSPSNKVTEKGKDVELRCDPISGHTALYWYRQSLGQGLEFLIYFQGNSAPDKSGLPSDRFSAERTGGSVSTLTIQRTQQEDSAVYLCASSLAIGADTQYFGPGTRLTVL.

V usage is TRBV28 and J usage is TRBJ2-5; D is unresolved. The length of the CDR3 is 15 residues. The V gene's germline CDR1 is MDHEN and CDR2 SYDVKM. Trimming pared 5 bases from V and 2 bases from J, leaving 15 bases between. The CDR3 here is CASSPPTGRQETQYF. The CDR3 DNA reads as TGTGCCAGCAGTCCCCCCACTGGACGACAAGAGACCCAGTACTTC.

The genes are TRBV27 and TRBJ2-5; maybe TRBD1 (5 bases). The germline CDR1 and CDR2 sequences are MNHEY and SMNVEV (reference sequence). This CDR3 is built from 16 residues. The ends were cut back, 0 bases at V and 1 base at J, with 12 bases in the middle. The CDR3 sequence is CASSLSMFTGQETQYF. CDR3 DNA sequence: TGTGCCAGCAGTTTATCGATGTTCACAGGCCAAGAGACCCAGTACTTC.

CDR3 amino acids: CASSDSDEQYF. The DNA for the CDR3 is TGCGCCAGCAGTGATTCGGATGAGCAGTACTTC. V is TRBV10-1 and J is TRBJ2-7; D uncertain. Per germline, CDR1 WNHNN and CDR2 SYGVQD (reference sequence). The CDR3 extends over 11 amino acids. V was clipped by 3 bases and J by 7 bases, with 7 bases between them.

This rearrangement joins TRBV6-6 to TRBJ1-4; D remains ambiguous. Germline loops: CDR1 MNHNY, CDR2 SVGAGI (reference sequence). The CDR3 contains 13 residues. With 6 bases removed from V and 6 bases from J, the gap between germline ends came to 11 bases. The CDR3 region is CASSSARDEKLFF. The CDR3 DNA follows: TGTGCCAGCAGCTCCGCGAGGGATGAAAAACTGTTTTTT.

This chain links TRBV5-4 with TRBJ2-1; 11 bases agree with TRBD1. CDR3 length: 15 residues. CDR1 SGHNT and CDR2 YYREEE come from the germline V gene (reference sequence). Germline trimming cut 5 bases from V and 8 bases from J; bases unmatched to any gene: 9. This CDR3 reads CASSAPGQGEDEQFF. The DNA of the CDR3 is TGTGCCAGCAGTGCGCCGGGACAGGGGGAGGATGAGCAGTTCTTC.